Below, one T cell receptor beta chain is given with its context. Generated by immunoSEQ multiplex PCR, the TCRdb table keeps only in-frame clones and is missing some. The sample has fewer than 350,000 clones, 70% to 90% seen once; the top ten hold roughly 2%. V was clipped by 2 bases and J by 0 bases; unmatched bases: 9. This CDR3 spans 18 amino acids. Germline CDR1 reads KGHSH; CDR2 reads LQKENI. The sample is drawn from a study of blood T cell repertoires in COVID-19. Study members were between roughly 18 and 89 years old and lived in 24 US regions. The sequenced sample was PBMCs or T cells enriched from blood (not recorded which). This TCR was recovered from a woman aged 55 to 70 in a cohort exposed to, infected with or recovered from COVID-19 (not recorded which). The chain joins TRBV18 to TRBJ2-7; 11 nucleotides agree with TRBD2. The CDR3 here is CASSPGLAGGQSSYEQYF. As DNA, the CDR3 is TGTGCCAGCTCACCAGGACTAGCGGGTGGCCAAAGCTCCTACGAGCAGTACTTC.